There are many counts of the clone carrying this TCR beta chain. Germline loops: CDR1 SQVTM, CDR2 ANQGSEA. This CDR3 comprises 14 residues. Trimming at V came to 5 bases and at J to 2 bases, leaving 4 bases not matched to a gene. The sample comes from a study of CD8 T cells in ankylosing spondylitis. TCRdb called the 5' RACE reads again in MiXCR, with one record for every CDR3 protein. The sample gives fewer than 250,000 distinct CDR3 sequences, about 10% of which show up once; 2.6% is in the top ten. Material for sequencing was blood, either unsorted or a sorted T cell fraction (not recorded which). The V gene is TRBV29-1, the J gene TRBJ2-3; 10 nucleotides line up with TRBD2. The TCR sequence derives from a male donor with ankylosing spondylitis or in good health (not recorded which). In DNA, the CDR3 is TGCAGCGTTCTAGCGGGAGTTATCACAGATACGCAGTATTTT. It translates to CSVLAGVITDTQYF.